Each of the 17 T cell receptor beta chains below was sequenced from the same sample in a study of OX40 agonist ivuxolimab in advanced cancers. TCRdb's table, derived via immunoSEQ multiplex PCR, lists solely in-frame clones and lacks some. The data contain 60,000 to 85,000 clones, around 94% of them singletons. The specimen was CD4+ or CD8+ T cells sorted from blood, collected in a trial of the OX40 agonist ivuxolimab. Source of these receptors: an adult with an advanced solid tumor such as melanoma, head and neck, liver or kidney cancer.

As regards this clone: Different DNA sequences within this sample yield the same CDR3. The genes are TRBV7-9 and TRBJ2-7, with D unclear. Trimming shortened V by 1 base and J by 1 base, and 2 bases separated the two germline ends. CDR1 and CDR2 from the germline V gene are SEHNR and FQNEAQ (reference sequence). The CDR3 runs to 12 residues. CDR3 in amino acids: CASSLGSYEQYF. The CDR3 DNA reads as TGTGCCAGCAGCTTAGGATCCTACGAGCAGTACTTC.

A remark on this clone: The same CDR3 is also encoded by other DNA sequences in this sample. The rearrangement joins TRBV5-1 to TRBJ2-7, with 7 bases matching TRBD1. The germline gives CDR1 SGHRS, CDR2 YFSETQ. The V segment lost 4 bases and the J segment 4 bases; nucleotides outside the gene matches: 5. The CDR3 has 13 amino acids. CDR3 amino acids: CASSPGQRYEQYF. The CDR3 DNA reads TGCGCCAGCAGCCCGGGACAGAGGTACGAGCAGTACTTC.

This clone has only a few counts. The CDR3, as DNA: TGTGCCAGCAGTGGACGGACCACCTACGAGCAGTACTTC. Residues: CASSGRTTYEQYF. This sequence joins TRBV2 and TRBJ2-7, with D uncertain. Per the germline V gene, CDR1 is SNHLY and CDR2 is FYNNEI. There are 13 residues in the CDR3. Trimming removed 4 bases at V and 2 bases at J, with 9 bases between.

The chain has TRBV27 and TRBJ2-1; the D gene is possibly TRBD1 (6 bases). Trimming left V 6 bases short and J 0 bases short, with 18 bases between. The CDR3 length is 17 residues. The germline V gene has CDR1 MNHEY and CDR2 SMNVEV (reference sequence). The CDR3 spells CASSRIPGQSSYNEQFF. Here the CDR3 DNA reads TGTGCCAGCAGCCGAATACCGGGACAAAGCTCCTACAATGAGCAGTTCTTC.

The V and J genes are TRBV13 and TRBJ1-2; 11 positions agree with TRBD1. CDR3 length: 16 amino acids. The germline gives CDR1 PRHDT, CDR2 FYEKMQ (reference sequence). The J segment lost 5 bases and the V segment lost 5 bases, leaving 10 bases of the junction unmatched. CDR3 sequence reads: CASSETGTGGWYGYTF. The CDR3 nucleotides read TGTGCCAGCAGCGAAACCGGGACAGGGGGTTGGTATGGCTACACCTTC.

The chain recombines TRBV7-9 with TRBJ2-7, with no clear D. Trimming took 7 bases from V and 0 from J, leaving 10 bases between them. CDR1 SEHNR and CDR2 FQNEAQ come from the germline V gene (reference sequence). This CDR3 contains 13 residues. The CDR3 sequence is CASTPSSSYEQYF. In DNA, the CDR3 is TGTGCCAGCACCCCCAGCAGCTCCTACGAGCAGTACTTC.

The rearrangement joins TRBV7-8 to TRBJ2-5; no clear D. V shed 3 bases and J shed 6 bases, with 11 bases lying between them. This CDR3 has 13 amino acids. CDR1 and CDR2 from the germline V gene are SGHVS and FQNEAQ. CDR3: CASSFRKEKTQYF. DNA for the CDR3: TGTGCCAGCAGCTTTCGAAAGGAGAAGACCCAGTACTTC.

The chain couples TRBV6-5 to TRBJ1-1, with unresolved D. Germline V gene data show CDR1 as MNHEY and CDR2 as SVGAGI. V was pared by 5 bases and J by 8 bases, with 12 bases between. The CDR3 sequence is 12 residues long. CDR3 in amino acids: CASSEYPKEAFF. For the CDR3, the DNA is TGTGCCAGCAGTGAATACCCAAAGGAAGCTTTCTTT.

This sequence joins TRBV29-1 and TRBJ2-5, with a weak D call TRBD2 (6 bases). The ends were cut back, 6 bases at V and 5 bases at J, with 22 bases in the middle. CDR3 size: 15 residues. The germline gives CDR1 SQVTM, CDR2 ANQGSEA. In DNA, the CDR3 is TGCAGCGTGGAGGGGCTAGTTGGGGCCCCGGAGACCCAGTACTTC. It encodes CSVEGLVGAPETQYF.

This clone was observed a single time. J is TRBJ2-2 and V is TRBV7-9; 9 nucleotides line up with TRBD1. CDR3 length equals 15 residues. CDR1 is SEHNR, CDR2 FQNEAQ, per germline (reference sequence). V was clipped by 6 bases and J by 4 bases; unmatched bases: 6. The CDR3 DNA reads TGTGCCAGCAGATTGGACAGGGGCTCCACCGGGGAGCTGTTTTTT. The encoded protein is CASRLDRGSTGELFF.

As DNA, the CDR3 is TGTGCCAGCAGCTTGGTAGCCGTTTCCTACAATGAGCAGTTCTTC. Its protein product is CASSLVAVSYNEQFF. The chain couples TRBV7-9 to TRBJ2-1; D is unclear. The CDR3 sequence is 15 residues long. The V gene's germline CDR1 is SEHNR and CDR2 FQNEAQ (reference sequence). V lost 3 bases and J lost 1, with 10 bases in between.

The rearrangement uses TRBV6-5 and TRBJ1-1; the D gene is possibly TRBD1 (6 bases). The CDR3 length is 14 residues. Between the trimmed V and J ends, which lost 6 bases and 4 bases, there was a span of 15 bases. Germline CDR1 is MNHEY and CDR2 is SVGAGI. The CDR3 is CASSRWAGATEAFF. The CDR3 DNA follows: TGTGCCAGCAGCCGCTGGGCGGGGGCCACTGAAGCTTTCTTT.

This sequence joins TRBV6-1 and TRBJ1-2; a weak D match, TRBD1 (5 bases). The germline V gene has CDR1 MNHNS and CDR2 SASEGT. Deletions cut 6 bases from V and 1 base from J, with 12 bases between. The CDR3 has 14 amino acids. CDR3 in DNA: TGTGCCAGCAGGGCTTGGGACCTTAACTATGGCTACACCTTC. Residues: CASRAWDLNYGYTF.

The V gene is TRBV18, the J gene TRBJ2-1; D is ambiguous. The V gene lost 3 bases and the J gene lost 0 bases, with 15 bases spanning the gap. Germline loops: CDR1 KGHSH, CDR2 LQKENI. The CDR3 covers 17 residues. As DNA, the CDR3 is TGTGCCAGCTCACCTTCGGACGGTGGGTTCTCCTACAATGAGCAGTTCTTC. It codes for CASSPSDGGFSYNEQFF.

The chain has TRBV5-4 and TRBJ1-2; D is unresolved. V was pared by 0 bases and J by 3 bases, with 6 bases between. The CDR3 has 13 amino acids. Germline V gene data show CDR1 as SGHNT and CDR2 as YYREEE (reference sequence). DNA of the CDR3: TGTGCCAGCAGCTTGGTCGGGGACTATGGCTACACCTTC. As protein: CASSLVGDYGYTF. The entire variable domain, with the rest obtained from reference TRBV5-4 and TRBJ1-2, is as follows: ETGVTQSPTHLIKTRGQQVTLRCSSQSGHNTVSWYQQALGQGPQFIFQYYREEENGRGNFPPRFSGLQFPNYSSELNVNALELDDSALYLCASSLVGDYGYTFGSGTRLTVV.

The rearrangement links TRBV29-1 to TRBJ2-3; D is undetermined. The CDR3 is made up of 17 amino acids. Germline CDR1 reads SQVTM; CDR2 reads ANQGSEA. Trimming pared 4 bases from V and 0 bases from J, leaving 20 bases between. CDR3 bases: TGCAGCGTTGTTCGTGGGAAGCCCCTGCCTAGCACAGATACGCAGTATTTT. Its translation is CSVVRGKPLPSTDTQYF.

This sequence joins TRBV11-2 and TRBJ2-7; D remains unclear. The CDR3 loop spans 14 amino acids. Deletions cut 5 bases from V and 3 bases from J, with 14 bases between. Germline V gives CDR1 SGHAT, CDR2 FQNNGV. The chain's CDR3 is CASSPLQEYYEQYF. CDR3 coding DNA: TGTGCCAGCAGCCCTCTTCAAGAGTACTACGAGCAGTACTTC.